The present entry profiles one TCR beta chain with its context. Its antigen remains unknown. As defined, naive CD8 cells were CD45RO-negative and positively selected for CCR7, with terminally differentiated effector memory CD45RA+ cells excluded. Caucasian adults living in Nashville, Tennessee, provided all samples. Germline assignment: CDR1 SGHAT and CDR2 FQNNGV. This CDR3 has 15 residues. V was pared by 3 bases and J by 4 bases, with 14 bases between. This entry belongs to a study of shared clonotypes between healthy human individuals. Study-level results: A reduction in generation probabilities was seen for non-shared clonotypes relative to those shared by all four donors.

An approximately 200 ng quantity of DNA, 30,000 to 35,000 T cell genomes, went into the sorted-subset replicate PCRs. Sequencing used immunoSEQ multiplex PCR; TCRdb keeps in-frame clones, though not all of them. The table records roughly 1,800,000 clones, about 95% of them present only once. The chain recombines TRBV11-2 with TRBJ2-3; possible D gene TRBD1, 5 bases. The sequencing sample was made of naive CD8+ T cells sorted from blood. This receptor was taken from a man younger than 35 in good health. The CDR3 sequence: CASSFSSDKSDTQYF. The CDR3 bases are TGTGCCAGCAGCTTTTCCTCGGACAAATCAGATACGCAGTATTTT.